This T cell receptor (beta chain) was recovered during a study of CD8+ T cells in alopecia areata (dated by TCRdb to the late 2010s). With respect to the entire study: Treated patients were enrolled in an open-label pilot trial of oral tofacitinib at 5 to 10 mg twice daily for moderate-to-severe alopecia areata. Tofacitinib was given for 6 to 18 months, followed by 6 months of follow-up off drug to assess delayed response and recurrence. High-throughput TCRbeta sequencing was used to examine T cell clonal expansion in alopecia areata in both the C3H/HeJ mouse model and human patients. On the human side, TCRbeta sequencing was run on scalp tissue and on sorted CD4+ and CD8+ peripheral blood T cells from healthy controls and from alopecia areata patients with either patchy or totalis/universalis disease. Patients on tofacitinib were biopsied at baseline and after 4 and 24 weeks of treatment, and several of the patients also had a later scalp biopsy. Clonality in the scalp was compared among normal scalp (n=4), patchy alopecia areata scalp (n=8), and alopecia totalis/universalis scalp (n=8). RNA was extracted with the PAXgene miRNA kit for fixed scalp, the miRNeasy kit for PBMCs, and the RNeasy kit for mouse skin. Amplification of TCRbeta CDR3 regions was done by immunoSEQ multiplex PCR using 35 Vbeta forward primers and 13 Jbeta reverse primers. General findings and caveats noted by the study authors: Compared with mice, TCR sequences shared between patients were less clear, possibly partly because of HLA diversity across the patient population. Higher clonality and more expanded CD8+ clones were observed in lesional scalp than in normal scalp, particularly in alopecia totalis/universalis, a finding suggestive of antigenic drive. Unlike mouse skin, where gammadelta T cells dominate, normal human skin contains resident alphabeta T cells that get sequenced too, which complicates analysis of the scalp TCR repertoire.

The sample's time point label, decoded: baseline before oral tofacitinib. Lesional scalp punch biopsies and peripheral blood were obtained from alopecia areata patients. After PBMCs were isolated by density centrifugation and stained for CD3, CD4 and CD8, a FACSAria was used to sort CD4+ and CD8+ T cells. V is cut by 5 bases and J by 3 bases, and the space between the germline ends is 7 bases. The CDR3, from cysteine to phenylalanine, totals 13 residues. Here the CDR3 DNA is all that survives: 39 bases in frame from base 1. The germline V gene provides CDR1 SGHTA and CDR2 FQGNSA. The library was generated by the immunoSEQ multiplex PCR assay. RNA was extracted from all samples and reverse transcribed into cDNA, which served as template for TCR sequencing. SuperScript III was used to make first-strand cDNA, primed with a 2:1 mix of oligo-dT and random hexamers. A synthetic immune receptor repertoire was used to assess amplification bias, and residual bias was removed computationally. As for how the authors treated the data: Raw reads were preprocessed to remove errors, and CDR3 was defined according to IMGT conventions as the region from the conserved cysteine to phenylalanine. Clonality was computed by normalizing Shannon entropy by log2 of the number of productive unique TCRs and subtracting the result from 1. Scalp TCRbeta sequences were cross-referenced with sorted blood CD4 and CD8 repertoires so that the CD4 or CD8 identity of scalp clones could be inferred. TCRdb took this table from immuneACCESS and kept in-frame rearrangements with V and J called. Such tables lack part of the clones; where checked against another copy, unresolved V genes explain under half of the gap, and the rest is unexplained. Clone size and the V and J calls come from that table; the DNA yielded D and trimming. Across this sample there are around 250,000 clones, with less than 80% seen only once. 1% to 1.5% of the sample belongs to the ten largest clones.

Details on this clone: The antigen it binds to is not known. The input lacks base qualities; no much larger clone sits a single base away.

This TCR was recovered from a human donor with alopecia areata. The sequences come from CD4+ T cells sorted from blood, collected at week 0. The chain is made from TRBV7-2 and TRBJ2-2; no D segment can be confidently identified. The CDR3 is CASSQTYTGELFF. The nucleotide sequence reads as follows: TGTGCCAGCAGCCAGACGTACACCGGGGAGCTGTTTTTT.